This T cell receptor beta chain was identified in a study of T cells in Graves' hyperthyroidism and ophthalmopathy. In regard to this clonotype: Antigen unknown.

The study's findings and limits: Most clonotypes expanded in thyroid above 0.001 were likewise present in blood. Progression to ophthalmopathy was predicted a median of approximately 6.4 months early.

This CDR3 region has 15 residues. Germline V gene sequence: CDR1 SGHNT, CDR2 YYREEE (reference sequence). Trimming cost V 7 bases and J 6 bases, with 20 bases left between them. From RNA transcripts, TCR beta CDR3 regions were amplified. HTBI primers were used for first-round RT-PCR of the TCR CDR3. TCRdb ran MiXCR on the multiplex PCR reads and lists one entry per CDR3 protein. The sample lists nearly 600,000 distinct CDR3 sequences, approximately 13% occurring once. Recently diagnosed hyperthyroidism of less than 2 months' duration affected patients aged 18 to 65. Using more than 7.5 ml of fresh peripheral blood, PBMCs were prepared.

The chain couples TRBV5-4 to TRBJ2-1; no definite D call. The receptor was derived from a woman aged 30 to 39 with Graves' hyperthyroidism that later progressed to Graves' ophthalmopathy. The sequenced sample consisted of blood. The CDR3 region has the DNA TGTGCCAGCCAAATCTTGACGAGGTATCGCAATGAGCAGTTCTTC. This gives the protein CASQILTRYRNEQFF.